Listed below are T cell receptor beta chains from one sample, sequenced in a study of T cells after yellow fever vaccination. TCRdb re-called the 5' RACE reads through MiXCR, storing one row per CDR3 protein. In the table there are under 15,000 distinct CDR3 sequences, less than 7.5% of which are singletons. The source was PBMCs, either bulk or a sorted T-cell subset (CD4+, CD8+, memory, or dextramer-sorted; not recorded which), collected on the day of the yellow fever booster vaccination. These receptors came from a man younger than 35 who received the YFV17D yellow fever vaccine. Each CDR3 is given without its conserved first and last residue. Each record gives: V gene, J gene, CDR3 protein.

TRBV20-1	TRBJ2-5	SARDRRGQETQY
TRBV4-1	TRBJ2-7	ASSQLRSSHSYEQY
TRBV7-2	TRBJ1-2	ASSLLPWGYT
TRBV5-6	TRBJ2-1	ASSSLRLAGGAKQF
TRBV30	TRBJ2-2	AWRPGLLSGELF
TRBV6-6	TRBJ1-5	ASSSLGQTGPAGPQH
TRBV29-1	TRBJ2-6	SFRRVWSSGANVLT
TRBV12-3/TRBV12-4	TRBJ1-5	ASSRDRRQPQH
TRBV5-4	TRBJ2-3	ASSPRGGGNTDTQY
TRBV5-5	TRBJ2-5	ASSMDRVQETQY
TRBV14	TRBJ2-1	ASSQYTGGSSSYNEQF
TRBV4-3	TRBJ2-1	ASSQDYVWVGGTYNEQF
TRBV5-6	TRBJ1-6	ASSLTQGASSPLH
TRBV6-1	TRBJ2-2	ASSQNTGELF
TRBV6-5	TRBJ1-3	ASGGTGHNTIY
TRBV21-1	TRBJ2-3	ASSRVMAGGTDTQY
TRBV6-2/TRBV6-3	TRBJ1-2	ASSSGQLYGYT
TRBV9	TRBJ2-2	ASSVEGPPNTGELF
TRBV5-1	TRBJ1-2	ASSPRQTNYGYT
TRBV7-9	TRBJ1-1	ASSFDRDEAF
TRBV7-2	TRBJ2-7	ASTEVGGGIDEQY
TRBV5-1	TRBJ2-3	ASSQGGPTDTQY
TRBV7-2	TRBJ2-1	ASSPPQRGGIEQF
TRBV9	TRBJ2-1	ASSVAYEQF
TRBV7-2	TRBJ2-1	ASSPPGDLANEQF
TRBV18	TRBJ2-7	ASSPPSWTGGEQY
TRBV18	TRBJ1-2	ASSPFGSGDISYGYT
TRBV4-1	TRBJ1-2	ASSQVFPLFGNIGAGYT
TRBV12-3/TRBV12-4	TRBJ1-6	ASRAGTGVSPLH
TRBV29-1	TRBJ2-7	SARDGSYEQY
TRBV30	TRBJ1-2	AWMLGSTGNDGYT
TRBV29-1	TRBJ1-2	SEKTNNYGYT
TRBV24-1	TRBJ2-3	ASSGGGDTQY
TRBV1	TRBJ2-3	TSSQGKAGGPGRSTDTQY
TRBV11-2	TRBJ2-7	ASSLGSGPSYEQY
TRBV4-3	TRBJ2-1	ASSQDLKGGGDYNEQF
TRBV20-1	TRBJ2-2	SARDFSRGTGELF
TRBV6-1	TRBJ2-5	ASSEGYRAVETQY
TRBV9	TRBJ2-1	ASSVEGASSYNEQF
TRBV7-8	TRBJ2-5	ATAGGGETQY
TRBV5-1	TRBJ1-3	ASSLDASTGNTIY
TRBV28	TRBJ1-2	ASSLQGADYGYT
TRBV12-3/TRBV12-4	TRBJ1-2	ASKGGAYYGYT
TRBV7-9	TRBJ1-1	AAGRGREAF
TRBV5-1	TRBJ2-1	ASSSVQGTAQGGQF
TRBV7-7	TRBJ2-2	ASSVGLASNGELF
TRBV12-3/TRBV12-4	TRBJ1-4	ASSHGQGREKVI
TRBV10-3	TRBJ1-1	AISDQGRGEAF
TRBV20-1	TRBJ2-5	SAREVRGQETQY
TRBV12-3/TRBV12-4	TRBJ1-4	ASSLSSGGGNEKLF